This entry features one TCR beta chain sequence. The antigen remains unidentified. Sample time point: baseline pretreatment blood. The treatment here: 15 Gy SBRT to primary tumor, nephrectomy 4 weeks later. After SBRT, blood was collected at 2 and 4 weeks, plus baseline. This CDR3 has 14 amino acids. The germline V and J ends were trimmed by 4 bases and 10 bases, with 17 bases remaining between them. Germline V gene sequence: CDR1 SGHNT, CDR2 YYREEE (reference sequence). This sample was taken from a study of radiation and T cells in renal cell carcinoma. Turning to the study itself: Nephrectomy followed 15 Gy stereotactic body radiation by 4 weeks. Study findings and constraints: Top tumor clonotypes rose in blood 2 weeks post-radiation, then contracted.

The data were produced by immunoSEQ multiplex PCR, yet TCRdb's version contains in-frame clones alone and is incomplete. The table records tens of thousands of clones, about three quarters of them present only once. This TCR derives from a man in his 60s with renal cell carcinoma. This specimen was blood, taken from a patient whose treatment included radiotherapy and nephrectomy. This sequence joins TRBV5-4 and TRBJ2-2, with D possibly TRBD2 on 6 matching bases. As DNA, the CDR3 is TGTGCCAGCAGCATGGACTATGGTCCCGAGGAGCTGTTTTTT. Translating gives CASSMDYGPEELFF.